These T cell receptor beta chains were read from a single sample in a study of blood T cell repertoires in COVID-19. TCRdb keeps only in-frame clones here, not all; method: immunoSEQ multiplex PCR. The sample holds approximately 150,000 clones; around 80% are singletons and the top ten take roughly a fifth. The sequencing sample was made of peripheral blood. The origin of the receptors is a woman over 75 with acute or convalescent COVID-19. Both conserved end residues are part of each CDR3.

V gene,J gene,CDR3 protein
TRBV27,TRBJ1-2,CASRAGTGGIYGYTF
TRBV19,TRBJ2-1,CASSMGAGDEQFF
TRBV11-2,TRBJ2-7,CASSLVGVRETYEQYF
TRBV21-1,TRBJ2-1,CASSNGGSYNEQFF
TRBV9,TRBJ1-4,CASSSITNEKLFF
TRBV7-2,TRBJ1-2,CASSPSAGGYTF
TRBV3-1/TRBV3-2,TRBJ1-2,CASSPRGGAYGYTF
TRBV23-1,TRBJ2-1,CATSPRLSGRADEQFF
TRBV19,TRBJ2-1,CASSIVGAFVVEQFF
TRBV23-1,TRBJ1-1,CASSHTTEDTEAFF
TRBV3-1/TRBV3-2,TRBJ2-7,CASSSVSYEQYF
TRBV5-1,TRBJ2-5,CASSRTGSKETQYF
TRBV2,TRBJ2-1,CASNKNQGIGTTTMLQFF
TRBV3-1/TRBV3-2,TRBJ2-3,CASSQLAGGPDTQYF
TRBV28,TRBJ1-2,CASSFPRGGGPNYGYTF
TRBV19,TRBJ1-4,CASSPDREGRATNEKLFF
TRBV7-9,TRBJ1-2,CASSKRRGDSSYGYTF
TRBV3-1/TRBV3-2,TRBJ1-1,CASIYQQGAPEAFF
TRBV11-2,TRBJ2-5,CASSFAQSGLYQETQYF
TRBV27,TRBJ1-1,CASSSRQGRITEAFF
TRBV30,TRBJ1-5,CAWSAVVGPQHF
TRBV7-6,TRBJ2-1,CASSQSYGSYNEQFF
TRBV3-1/TRBV3-2,TRBJ1-6,CASSPGTGNSPLHF
TRBV27,TRBJ2-1,CASSFLPATSGHNEQFF
TRBV6-4,TRBJ1-1,CASSSQGGSTEAFF
TRBV19,TRBJ1-5,CASTTGDIKNQPQHF
TRBV7-7,TRBJ1-5,CASSPPDRGPQPQHF
TRBV14,TRBJ2-1,CASSQLVEQFF
TRBV7-2,TRBJ1-5,CASSAGQGAYIQHF
TRBV7-6,TRBJ2-7,CASSLALGGSTSEQYF
TRBV10-3,TRBJ2-7,CAISDPSMTGLSYEQYF
TRBV5-4,TRBJ2-5,CASSGLAGGGAQYF
TRBV7-2,TRBJ2-1,CASSPGLAGGNEQFF
TRBV18,TRBJ2-1,CASSPSGQGFSYNEQFF
TRBV5-5,TRBJ2-4,CASSFSAGDGVIQYF
TRBV19,TRBJ2-2,CASSKGSGANTGELFF
TRBV11-2,TRBJ2-1,CASSLDPGNRYNEQFF
TRBV29-1,TRBJ2-3,CSVVGGLAGSNTQYF
TRBV9,TRBJ2-3,CASSVEGIDTQYF
TRBV11-2,TRBJ1-1,CASSLSGGTEAFF
TRBV6-5,TRBJ1-4,CASSYSSGPFNEKLFF
TRBV20-1,TRBJ2-7,CSAKDAYEQYF
TRBV2,TRBJ1-3,CASRETGLGNTIYF
TRBV27,TRBJ1-1,CASSPWGTGANTEAFF
TRBV2,TRBJ1-6,CASSEGAGTGGFGTPLHF
TRBV29-1,TRBJ1-2,CSVEGRGVTRSDFGYTF
TRBV3-1/TRBV3-2,TRBJ2-2,CASSQGWIGKTGELFF
TRBV4-2,TRBJ2-1,CASSQDRTGEQFF
TRBV24-1,TRBJ2-7,CATSDSSPEQYF
TRBV28,TRBJ2-3,CASSSTGSDTDTQYF
TRBV3-1/TRBV3-2,TRBJ1-4,CASSPQGAAEKLFF
TRBV10-3,TRBJ2-1,CAISGPGEVGSYNEQFF
TRBV6-2/TRBV6-3,TRBJ1-5,CASSSPGGGQPQHF
TRBV10-3,TRBJ1-1,CAISPGLFTEAFF
TRBV7-3,TRBJ2-5,CASSHLAPRGAGETQYF
TRBV7-9,TRBJ1-5,CASSLATGSEGPQHF
TRBV2,TRBJ1-1,CACRRGSTEAFF
TRBV6-1,TRBJ1-4,CASSVAAARANEKLFF
TRBV5-1,TRBJ2-5,CASSLSGGGKETQYF
TRBV2,TRBJ2-1,CARSTRKLAYNEQFF